One sample yielded the 2 T cell receptor beta chains listed below, sequenced in a study of post-analysis software for immune sequencing data. Study findings and constraints: Among 5 or 6 TRBV segments more frequent in patients than controls were TRBV5-6, TRBV5-1 and TRBV20-1.

Their specific antigens are unknown. Built from TCR beta cDNA, the libraries had unique molecular identifiers in them. TCRdb reanalysed the PCR reads using MiXCR and keeps one entry per CDR3 protein. This sample has fewer than 900,000 distinct CDR3 sequences, with about 43% found just once. The sample comprised blood. Every receptor here comes from a girl aged 10-17 years with multiple sclerosis.

The J gene is TRBJ2-3, the V gene TRBV11-1; the D call may be TRBD1 or TRBD2 (6 bases each). CDR3 length equals 15 residues. Trimming pared 4 bases from V and 4 bases from J, leaving 15 bases between. Germline CDR1 reads SGHAT; CDR2 reads FQDESV (reference sequence). Here the CDR3 DNA reads TGTGCCAGCAGCTCCGGGGGCGACTGGGCAGATACGCAGTATTTT. Amino acids: CASSSGGDWADTQYF.

This clonotype was observed a few times. V usage is TRBV29-1 and J usage is TRBJ2-5, with 7 nucleotides matching TRBD1. The CDR3 has 16 residues. The germline V gene has CDR1 SQVTM and CDR2 ANQGSEA. V gave up 7 bases and J gave up 2 bases; unmatched junction bases: 16. CDR3 nucleotide sequence: TGCAGCGCCGCCAGGAGCCACAGCAGGGGGCAAGAGACCCAGTACTTC. Amino acids: CSAARSHSRGQETQYF.